This T cell receptor (beta chain) was documented in a study of T cells after yellow fever vaccination. Study-level background: In the case of low-cell-number fractions, SMART-Seq v4 Ultra Low Input was used for preparation.

A few counts support this clonotype. Using its own MiXCR run on the 5' RACE reads, TCRdb lists one record per CDR3 protein. The profile shows about 350,000 distinct CDR3 sequences, roughly 8.3% of them singletons. The sequence was collected from a man aged 18 to 29 who received the YFV17D yellow fever vaccine. The source was PBMCs, collected roughly 45 days after the first yellow fever vaccination.

The CDR3 coding sequence is TGTGCCAGCAGTCCGGCCGGACCTGTCTCTGGAAACACCATATATTTT. Encoded protein: CASSPAGPVSGNTIYF. V usage is TRBV6-1 and J usage is TRBJ1-3; D is undetermined. V was cut by 5 bases and J by 0 bases, with 14 bases left in between. CDR1 MNHNS and CDR2 SASEGT come from the germline V gene. The CDR3 sequence is 16 residues long.